This T cell receptor beta chain was observed in a study of blood T cells in healthy people across ages. V was shortened by 1 base and J by 7 bases, with 14 bases between the two germline ends. Germline V lookup: CDR1 SGHTA, CDR2 FQGNSA. The CDR3 consists of 14 residues. Sample-barcoded 5' priming and a J-beta primer mix drove a second PCR of roughly 7 to 11 cycles. TCRdb re-analysed the 5' RACE reads in MiXCR, keeping a single row per CDR3 protein. The data hold roughly 800,000 distinct CDR3 sequences, with around 36% observed a single time. The source is a man younger than 35 in good health. The chain combines TRBV7-2 with TRBJ2-7; D call uncertain. The sequencing input was blood. The CDR3 sequence: CASSLERIHNEQYF. As DNA, the CDR3 is TGTGCCAGCAGCTTAGAGCGAATCCACAATGAGCAGTACTTC.